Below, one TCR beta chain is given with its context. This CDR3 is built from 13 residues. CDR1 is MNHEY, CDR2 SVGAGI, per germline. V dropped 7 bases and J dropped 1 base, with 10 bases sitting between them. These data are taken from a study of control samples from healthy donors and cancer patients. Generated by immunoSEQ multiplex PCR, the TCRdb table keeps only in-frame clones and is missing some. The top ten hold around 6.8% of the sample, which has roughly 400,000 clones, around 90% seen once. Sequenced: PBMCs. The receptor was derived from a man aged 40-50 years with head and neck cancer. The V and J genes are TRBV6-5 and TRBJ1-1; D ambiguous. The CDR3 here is CASTSPSNTEAFF. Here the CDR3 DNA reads TGTGCCAGCACATCTCCCTCGAACACTGAAGCTTTCTTT.